The 28 T cell receptor beta chains below were found in one sample sequenced in a study of blood T cell repertoires in COVID-19. Profiling relied on immunoSEQ multiplex PCR, and the TCRdb table lists in-frame clones only, not all of them. Of 250,000 to 350,000 clones listed, roughly nine tenths were seen once; the top ten hold 2.2%. Sequenced sample: peripheral blood. These receptors originate from a woman aged 45-60 years who had recovered from COVID-19.

This clone is a singleton in its sample. The chain has TRBV5-4 and TRBJ2-3; possibly TRBD2 for D (5 bases). V was shortened by 5 bases and J by 8 bases, with 12 bases between the two germline ends. Per the germline V gene, CDR1 is SGHNT and CDR2 is YYREEE (reference sequence). This CDR3 comprises 12 residues. CDR3 DNA sequence: TGTGCCAGCAGTTCCGCCCGGGGTACGCAGTATTTT. This sequence encodes CASSSARGTQYF.

The chain couples TRBV30 to TRBJ1-1, with 8 bases identical to TRBD1. V dropped 5 bases and J dropped 3; count of bases not matched to a gene: 5. Germline-derived CDR1 and CDR2 are GTSNPN and SVGIG (reference sequence). The CDR3 is 13 amino acids. Here the CDR3 DNA reads TGTGCCTGGGCGGACAGGGAGGACACTGAAGCTTTCTTT. Its translation: CAWADREDTEAFF.

The chain is built from TRBV5-4 and TRBJ2-5; TRBD2 matches at 13 bases. There are 16 residues in the CDR3. V lost 4 bases, J lost 1 base, and 4 bases stayed unmatched. Germline V CDR1 and CDR2: SGHNT, YYREEE (reference sequence). The CDR3 spells CASSQWTSGSQETQYF. In nucleotides, the CDR3 is TGTGCCAGCAGCCAATGGACTAGCGGGAGCCAAGAGACCCAGTACTTC. Using reference TRBV5-4 and TRBJ2-5 for the parts outside the CDR3, the full variable domain is ETGVTQSPTHLIKTRGQQVTLRCSSQSGHNTVSWYQQALGQGPQFIFQYYREEENGRGNFPPRFSGLQFPNYSSELNVNALELDDSALYLCASSQWTSGSQETQYFGPGTRLLVL.

CDR3 in DNA: TGTGCCAGCAGTTTACTTACAGGGACCGAGCAGTACTTC. Its protein is CASSLLTGTEQYF. The chain recombines TRBV27 with TRBJ2-7; TRBD1 might be the D (6 bases). CDR1 and CDR2 (germline): MNHEY, SMNVEV (reference sequence). This CDR3 comprises 13 residues. V was pared by 2 bases and J by 6 bases, with 11 bases between.

This chain uses TRBV11-1 with TRBJ2-5; D is possibly TRBD1 (5 bases). Trimming removed 5 bases at V and 2 bases at J, with 9 bases between. This CDR3 is built from 13 residues. CDR1 is SGHAT and CDR2 is FQDESV in the germline V gene (reference sequence). CDR3: CASSVDRQETQYF. CDR3 nucleotides: TGTGCCAGCAGCGTCGACAGACAAGAGACCCAGTACTTC. The full variable domain, rest sourced from reference TRBV11-1 and TRBJ2-5, is EAEVAQSPRYKITEKSQAVAFWCDPISGHATLYWYRQILGQGPELLVQFQDESVVDDSQLPKDRFSAERLKGVDSTLKIQPAELGDSAMYLCASSVDRQETQYFGPGTRLLVL.

The chain is built from TRBV4-2 and TRBJ1-1; 8 nucleotides agree with TRBD1. After removal of 0 bases from V and 7 bases from J, the junction contained 10 bases not matched to a gene. Germline V gives CDR1 LGHNA, CDR2 YNFKEQ. The CDR3 is made up of 16 amino acids. CDR3 sequence reads: CASSQDHRTGKGEAFF. The CDR3 nucleotides read TGTGCCAGCAGCCAAGATCATAGGACAGGGAAGGGTGAAGCTTTCTTT.

The CDR3 loop reads CASGNTEAFF. The CDR3, as DNA: TGTGCCTCCGGGAACACTGAAGCTTTCTTT. The chain employs TRBV10-3 and TRBJ1-1; the D is unclear. Germline CDR1 reads ENHRY; CDR2 reads SYGVKD. This CDR3 contains 10 residues. The V end lost 11 bases, the J end lost 1 base, and 5 bases lay between the germline ends.

The chain employs TRBV6-4 and TRBJ2-3, with 8 bases fitting TRBD2. CDR3 size: 15 residues. From germline, CDR1 is MRHNA and CDR2 SNTAGT. The V gene end was trimmed by 0 bases and the J gene end by 4 bases; junction bases not matched to a gene: 3. CDR3 amino acids: CASSDSFGGADTQYF. The CDR3 bases are TGTGCCAGCAGTGACTCGTTCGGGGGGGCAGATACGCAGTATTTT.

In this sample, this clone turned up a few times. The rearrangement uses TRBV6-2 or TRBV6-3 and TRBJ2-5, with 7 bases aligning to TRBD2. The CDR3 contains 15 residues. The germline CDR1 and CDR2 sequences are MNHEY and SVGEGT. The ends lost 5 bases at V and 4 bases at J; junction bases unmatched: 10. The CDR3 is CASSTPGSGLETQYF. The CDR3 nucleotides are TGTGCCAGCAGTACCCCGGGTAGCGGGTTAGAGACCCAGTACTTC.

The genes are TRBV5-4 and TRBJ2-7, with a tentative D call TRBD2 (7 bases). CDR3 size: 13 residues. Germline values: CDR1 SGHNT, CDR2 YYREEE (reference sequence). Trimming cost V 1 base and J 9 bases, with 14 bases left between them. CDR3 residues: CASSLIGGQGQYF. The CDR3 DNA follows: TGTGCCAGCAGCTTGATCGGGGGGCAAGGGCAGTACTTC.

This chain uses TRBV11-2 with TRBJ2-1; 8 bases agree with TRBD2. This CDR3 comprises 16 residues. The V gene end was trimmed by 2 bases and the J gene end by 1 base; junction bases not matched to a gene: 4. Germline CDR1 SGHAT, CDR2 FQNNGV. CDR3 coding DNA: TGTGCCAGCAGCTTATACGCGGGAGGATCCTACAATGAGCAGTTCTTC. As protein: CASSLYAGGSYNEQFF.

This chain uses TRBV5-6 with TRBJ1-2, with a tentative D call TRBD1 (5 bases). The CDR3 is made up of 16 amino acids. In germline, CDR1 is SGHDT, CDR2 YYEEEE. V lost 4 bases and J 4 bases, leaving 20 bases between the germline ends. The CDR3 nucleotides read TGTGCCAGCAGCCTCCTATCGGGGGGAACTGGCTATGGCTACACCTTC. Translated, it gives CASSLLSGGTGYGYTF.

This clone was detected a few times. The chain carries TRBV24-1 and TRBJ2-5, with D possibly being TRBD2 (6 bases). V dropped 3 bases and J dropped 7 bases, with 11 bases sitting between them. CDR3 size: 13 residues. The germline V gene has CDR1 KGHDR and CDR2 SFDVKD. The CDR3 DNA reads as TGTGCCACCAGTGATGGAGGGACCGGGACCCAGTACTTC. Translated, it gives CATSDGGTGTQYF.

The chain recombines TRBV7-9 with TRBJ2-1, with TRBD2 identical over 8 bases. There are 16 residues in the CDR3. CDR1 and CDR2 from the germline V gene are SEHNR and FQNEAQ (reference sequence). V gave up 6 bases and J gave up 10 bases; unmatched junction bases: 17. CDR3 residues: CASSFSRGRSEWEQFF. DNA of the CDR3: TGTGCCAGCAGTTTTTCCCGCGGGAGGTCGGAATGGGAGCAGTTCTTC.

CDR3 DNA sequence: TGTGCCAGCAGCAGCCGGGGGAGCTCCTACAATGAGCAGTTCTTC. Protein product: CASSSRGSSYNEQFF. The V call is TRBV9, the J call TRBJ2-1; tentative D call: TRBD2 (6 bases). Germline lookup yields CDR1 SGDLS and CDR2 YYNGEE. Trimming removed 4 bases at V and 0 bases at J, with 11 bases between. The length of the CDR3 is 15 residues.

The chain couples TRBV19 to TRBJ1-2; 8 bases match TRBD1. The V segment lost 9 bases and the J segment 4 bases; nucleotides outside the gene matches: 4. This CDR3 comprises 12 residues. Per germline, CDR1 LNHDA and CDR2 SQIVND (reference sequence). Here the CDR3 DNA reads TGTGCCAGCAGGGGGCTCGGCTATGGCTACACCTTC. Translated, it gives CASRGLGYGYTF.

The V call is TRBV7-9, the J call TRBJ1-2, with TRBD1 identical over 9 bases. The germline gives CDR1 SEHNR, CDR2 FQNEAQ (reference sequence). This CDR3 contains 13 residues. V trimming: 7 bases; J trimming: 3 bases; junction bases outside the gene matches: 3. This CDR3 reads CASTGQGYYGYTF. The CDR3 coding sequence is TGTGCCAGCACCGGACAGGGGTACTATGGCTACACCTTC. Full variable domain (remainder filled in from reference TRBV7-9 and TRBJ1-2): DTGVSQNPRHKITKRGQNVTFRCDPISEHNRLYWYRQTLGQGPEFLTYFQNEAQLEKSRLLSDRFSAERPKGSFSTLEIQRTEQGDSAMYLCASTGQGYYGYTFGSGTRLTVV.

J is TRBJ2-7 and V is TRBV6-6, with a weak D call TRBD1 (5 bases). The CDR3 spans 12 residues. V was shortened by 2 bases and J by 9 bases, with 11 bases between the two germline ends. Germline V gene sequence: CDR1 MNHNY, CDR2 SVGAGI (reference sequence). The CDR3 DNA reads TGTGCCAGCAGTTACGAGGCTAGGGGGCAGTACTTC. Translating gives CASSYEARGQYF.

The sample holds a few counts of this clone. The genes are TRBV2 and TRBJ2-2; possible D gene TRBD1, 5 bases. V was trimmed by 6 bases and J by 2 bases, leaving 10 bases between them. The CDR3 extends over 14 amino acids. The germline gives CDR1 SNHLY, CDR2 FYNNEI. The CDR3 sequence: CASRYRINTGELFF. For the CDR3, the DNA is TGTGCCAGCAGATACAGGATTAACACCGGGGAGCTGTTTTTT.

The chain recombines TRBV28 with TRBJ2-2; TRBD1 agrees at 7 bases. This CDR3 is built from 14 residues. Trimming cost V 8 bases and J 0 bases; bases outside gene matches: 3. Germline V lookup: CDR1 MDHEN, CDR2 SYDVKM. The CDR3, as DNA: TGTGCCAGCCGCGGACAGGCGAACACCGGGGAGCTGTTTTTT. The encoded protein is CASRGQANTGELFF.

The gene calls are TRBV6-2 or TRBV6-3 and TRBJ2-3; D is ambiguous. Trimming left V 0 bases short and J 0 bases short, with 13 bases between. The CDR3 covers 17 residues. CDR1 and CDR2 (germline): MNHEY, SVGEGT. The CDR3: CASSYSITAKSTDTQYF. The CDR3 coding sequence is TGTGCCAGCAGTTACTCGATCACAGCAAAAAGCACAGATACGCAGTATTTT.

The rearrangement uses TRBV6-5 and TRBJ2-7, with 8 nucleotides matching TRBD1. Trimming removed 7 bases from V and 6 bases from J; junction bases left unmatched: 8. Looked up from germline, CDR1 is MNHEY and CDR2 is SVGAGI. This CDR3 contains 13 residues. The CDR3 reads CASNLQGESEQYF. CDR3 bases: TGTGCCAGCAACCTACAGGGGGAGTCCGAGCAGTACTTC.

The V call is TRBV7-2, the J call TRBJ2-5, with D hard to call. V was shortened by 4 bases and J by 2 bases, with 5 bases between the two germline ends. Germline CDR1 reads SGHTA; CDR2 reads FQGNSA. This CDR3 has 12 residues. The CDR3 DNA reads TGTGCCAGCAGCTCGAGACAAGAGACCCAGTACTTC. Translation: CASSSRQETQYF.

The CDR3 coding sequence is TGCGCCAGCAGCTTGGGAGGGATTTACGAGCAGTACTTC. This sequence encodes CASSLGGIYEQYF. The chain has TRBV5-1 and TRBJ2-7, with D perhaps matching TRBD2 (5 bases). The CDR3 runs to 13 residues. Trimming took 0 bases from V and 4 from J, leaving 8 bases between them. In germline, CDR1 is SGHRS, CDR2 YFSETQ.

This chain links TRBV6-2 or TRBV6-3 with TRBJ2-6; TRBD1 matches at 8 bases. Germline V CDR1 and CDR2: MNHEY, SVGEGT. After removal of 0 bases from V and 2 bases from J, the junction contained 15 bases not matched to a gene. The CDR3 spans 21 residues. In DNA form, the CDR3 reads TGTGCCAGCAGTTACTCGAGTAATAAGGACAGGGTATTTCCTGGGGCCAACGTCCTGACTTTC. Its protein is CASSYSSNKDRVFPGANVLTF.

V is TRBV9 and J is TRBJ2-5; possibly TRBD2 for D (6 bases). Trimming left V 2 bases short and J 5 bases short, with 16 bases between. CDR3 size: 15 residues. Germline loops: CDR1 SGDLS, CDR2 YYNGEE. The CDR3 reads CASSVDHLAGETQYF. The DNA of the CDR3 is TGTGCCAGCAGCGTCGATCACCTGGCGGGGGAGACCCAGTACTTC.

This clone was seen a single time. The chain uses TRBV4-1 and TRBJ2-2; TRBD1 might be the D (5 bases). V shed 2 bases and J shed 6 bases, with 19 bases lying between them. There are 17 residues in the CDR3. CDR1 and CDR2 from the germline V gene are MGHRA and YSYEKL. The CDR3, as DNA: TGCGCCAGCAGCCAAAGATTGGGGCAGGGAAGCGCCGGGGAGCTGTTTTTT. Encoded protein: CASSQRLGQGSAGELFF.

This chain links TRBV5-6 with TRBJ2-5, with 9 bases fitting TRBD2. V shed 6 bases and J 4 bases; nucleotides not matched to a gene: 13. Germline CDR1 SGHDT, CDR2 YYEEEE. The CDR3 loop spans 16 amino acids. This chain's CDR3 is CASTHVALAGTETQYF. The CDR3 DNA reads TGTGCCAGCACCCATGTAGCCCTAGCGGGGACAGAGACCCAGTACTTC.